These T cell receptor beta chains were read from a single sample in a study of blood T cell repertoires in COVID-19. The table came from immunoSEQ multiplex PCR; TCRdb's copy has only in-frame clones and leaves some out. The sample yields under 350,000 clones, more than 85% seen once. The sequenced sample was peripheral blood. The source of these receptors is a man aged 40-49 years with acute or convalescent COVID-19. CDR3s include the opening cysteine and the closing phenylalanine or tryptophan. Fields, in order: D gene, V gene, J gene, clone size, CDR3 DNA, CDR3 protein. A D gene is named only where the DNA matches it firmly. Expanded clones get a size class; other rows say once, few or many, or leave the size out.

D gene: TRBD2
V gene: TRBV2
J gene: TRBJ2-3
clone size: NA
CDR3 DNA: TGTGCCAGCAGTGCTACAGCGGGGCTAACAGATACGCAGTATTTT
CDR3 protein: CASSATAGLTDTQYF

D gene: NA
V gene: TRBV10-1
J gene: TRBJ1-1
clone size: NA
CDR3 DNA: TGCGCCAGCAGTGAGGACAGCCTGAACACTGAAGCTTTCTTT
CDR3 protein: CASSEDSLNTEAFF

D gene: NA
V gene: TRBV5-4
J gene: TRBJ1-3
clone size: NA
CDR3 DNA: TGTGCCAGCAGCTTGCCCTTTGGAAACACCATATATTTT
CDR3 protein: CASSLPFGNTIYF

D gene: NA
V gene: TRBV9
J gene: TRBJ1-2
clone size: NA
CDR3 DNA: TGTGCCAGCAGCCCCCAGAACTATGGCTACACCTTC
CDR3 protein: CASSPQNYGYTF

D gene: NA
V gene: TRBV5-8
J gene: TRBJ1-5
clone size: NA
CDR3 DNA: TGTGCCAGCAGCTTCCCAGATTATAGCAATCAGCCCCAGCATTTT
CDR3 protein: CASSFPDYSNQPQHF

D gene: NA
V gene: TRBV13
J gene: TRBJ1-1
clone size: once
CDR3 DNA: TGTGCCAGCAGCTTCCCTTTTCCCGTGAACACTGAAGCTTTCTTT
CDR3 protein: CASSFPFPVNTEAFF

D gene: TRBD2
V gene: TRBV9
J gene: TRBJ2-1
clone size: NA
CDR3 DNA: TGTGCCAGCAGCGGAACTTTTAGCGGGGAGCAGTTCTTC
CDR3 protein: CASSGTFSGEQFF

D gene: NA
V gene: TRBV4-2
J gene: TRBJ2-5
clone size: NA
CDR3 DNA: TGTGCCAGCAGCCTTAAAGGGCAGGGCGGTGGAGAGACCCAGTACTTC
CDR3 protein: CASSLKGQGGGETQYF

D gene: TRBD2
V gene: TRBV3-1/TRBV3-2
J gene: TRBJ2-3
clone size: NA
CDR3 DNA: TGTGCCAGCAGCCAAGTAGCGGGGGGGCCTAGGATGCAGTATTTT
CDR3 protein: CASSQVAGGPRMQYF

D gene: NA
V gene: TRBV6-5
J gene: TRBJ1-6
clone size: NA
CDR3 DNA: TGTGCCAGCAGTCCTAGCTCTTACTATAATTCACCCCTCCACTTT
CDR3 protein: CASSPSSYYNSPLHF

D gene: TRBD1
V gene: TRBV5-1
J gene: TRBJ1-1
clone size: NA
CDR3 DNA: TGCGCCAGCAGCCCGGGACAGGGGGCTTGGACTGAAGCTTTCTTT
CDR3 protein: CASSPGQGAWTEAFF